Following are 27 T cell receptor beta chains from one sample sequenced in a study of patients and donors after allogeneic stem cell transplantation. TCRdb re-called the RT-PCR reads with MiXCR, one entry per CDR3 protein. Found here are over 350,000 distinct CDR3 sequences, more than 15% of them singletons; the top ten hold 6.5% to 7.5%. The sample consisted of blood, either unsorted or a sorted T cell fraction (not recorded which). These receptors were taken from a human donor who was either an allogeneic HSCT recipient or a stem cell or donor lymphocyte infusion donor (not recorded which). It is not recorded whose cells these are; they may come from a transplant donor.

V is TRBV24-1 and J is TRBJ2-7, with 8 bases matching TRBD1. Trimming cost V 4 bases and J 5 bases; bases outside gene matches: 6. The germline CDR1 and CDR2 sequences are KGHDR and SFDVKD. The CDR3 sequence is 14 residues long. For the CDR3, the DNA is TGTGCCACCAGTGACCGGACAGGGACCCACGAGCAGTACTTC. Amino acids: CATSDRTGTHEQYF.

This clonotype has at least ten counts. The genes are TRBV12-3 or TRBV12-4 and TRBJ2-3; D gene ambiguous. The CDR3 is made up of 14 amino acids. The V and J ends lost 0 bases and 2 bases respectively, with 6 bases between them. The CDR3 sequence: CASSLAPTTDTQYF. The CDR3, as DNA: TGTGCCAGCAGTTTAGCACCGACCACAGATACGCAGTATTTT.

This clonotype was counted only a few times. The chain has TRBV4-1 and TRBJ2-7, with D maybe TRBD1 (6 bases). The CDR3 spans 15 residues. Trimming cost V 0 bases and J 1 base, with 10 bases left between them. CDR1 and CDR2 from the germline V gene are MGHRA and YSYEKL. The CDR3 sequence is CASSQEGQRSYEQYF. The DNA for the CDR3 is TGCGCCAGCAGCCAAGAAGGACAGCGTTCCTACGAGCAGTACTTC.

This clonotype was detected a few times. The chain employs TRBV7-9 and TRBJ1-1; D unresolved. The V gene lost 5 bases and the J gene lost 4 bases, with 8 bases spanning the gap. Per germline, CDR1 SEHNR and CDR2 FQNEAQ (reference sequence). CDR3 length equals 12 residues. The CDR3: CASSEPGTEAFF. The CDR3 region has the DNA TGTGCCAGCAGCGAACCAGGCACTGAAGCTTTCTTT. Together with reference TRBV7-9 and TRBJ1-1, the CDR3 gives the full variable domain: DTGVSQNPRHKITKRGQNVTFRCDPISEHNRLYWYRQTLGQGPEFLTYFQNEAQLEKSRLLSDRFSAERPKGSFSTLEIQRTEQGDSAMYLCASSEPGTEAFFGQGTRLTVV.

There are a few counts of this clonotype. This rearrangement joins TRBV27 to TRBJ2-3, with D unresolved. Germline V gives CDR1 MNHEY, CDR2 SMNVEV (reference sequence). Between the trimmed V and J ends, which lost 6 bases and 2 bases, there was a span of 9 bases. The CDR3 is made up of 13 amino acids. CDR3 coding DNA: TGTGCCAGCAGGGGTTTGGACACAGATACGCAGTATTTT. Amino acids: CASRGLDTDTQYF.

V gene TRBV7-9 combines with J gene TRBJ2-2, with D perhaps being TRBD1 or TRBD2 (5 bases each). Germline V CDR1 and CDR2: SEHNR, FQNEAQ (reference sequence). This CDR3 is built from 16 residues. The ends were cut back, 8 bases at V and 5 bases at J, with 21 bases in the middle. In DNA, the CDR3 is TGTGCCAGCTTAAGAGGGACGGGCCCGGGGACCGGGGAGCTGTTTTTT. Its protein is CASLRGTGPGTGELFF.

This clonotype was seen a handful of times. The chain employs TRBV2 and TRBJ1-5; D not certain. The CDR3 extends over 14 amino acids. The V gene lost 4 bases and the J gene lost 1 base, with 8 bases spanning the gap. The germline V gene has CDR1 SNHLY and CDR2 FYNNEI. CDR3 sequence reads: CASSAGISNQPQHF. CDR3 DNA: TGTGCCAGCAGTGCCGGGATCAGCAATCAGCCCCAGCATTTT.

V gene TRBV4-3 combines with J gene TRBJ1-6; D gene unclear. CDR1 is LGHNA and CDR2 is YSLEER in the germline V gene. CDR3 length: 13 residues. Trimming shortened V by 0 bases and J by 9 bases, and 6 bases separated the two germline ends. CDR3 bases: TGCGCCAGCAGCCAAGATTGGGGTTCACCCCTCCACTTT. Protein product: CASSQDWGSPLHF.

The chain combines TRBV12-3 or TRBV12-4 with TRBJ1-1; 9 bases fit TRBD1. The CDR3 contains 15 residues. The V segment lost 5 bases and the J segment 11 bases; nucleotides outside the gene matches: 15. The CDR3 region is CASSRTGGALRGAFF. Written as DNA, the CDR3 is TGTGCCAGCAGTAGAACAGGGGGCGCGCTGCGGGGGGCTTTCTTT.

This chain connects TRBV5-4 to TRBJ2-2; perhaps TRBD2 as D (6 bases). This CDR3 spans 15 amino acids. V lost 1 base and J lost 4, with 11 bases in between. The germline V gene has CDR1 SGHNT and CDR2 YYREEE (reference sequence). The CDR3 is CASSLTGEGTGELFF. In DNA form, the CDR3 reads TGTGCCAGCAGCTTGACGGGGGAAGGCACCGGGGAGCTGTTTTTT.

This rearrangement joins TRBV20-1 to TRBJ2-5, with TRBD2 matching 7 bases. Germline loops: CDR1 DFQATT, CDR2 SNEGSKA (reference sequence). The junction had 4 bases not matched to a gene; V was cut back by 0 bases and J by 6 bases. This CDR3 has 13 amino acids. The CDR3 DNA reads TGCAGTGCTAGAGAGCGGGAGAAAAAGACCCAGTACTTC. Translated, it gives CSAREREKKTQYF.

This clonotype was seen only a few times. The V gene is TRBV6-2 or TRBV6-3, the J gene TRBJ2-1; D perhaps matches TRBD2 (6 bases). The germline V gene has CDR1 MNHEY and CDR2 SVGEGT. V lost 8 bases and J lost 8, with 13 bases in between. CDR3 length: 12 residues. CDR3 sequence (DNA): TGTGCCAGCCAAGGAGGGCATTATGAGCAGTTCTTC. Encoded protein: CASQGGHYEQFF.

Turning to this clonotype: This may stem from a read error, because a much larger clone lies one nucleotide away. The chain is built from TRBV10-3 and TRBJ2-7; 7 bases agree with TRBD1. The CDR3 is 17 residues long. Germline CDR1 reads ENHRY; CDR2 reads SYGVKD. CDR3: CATSESTRGTADYEQYF. CDR3 sequence (DNA): TGTGCCACCAGTGAGTCGACTCGAGGGACAGCAGACTACGAGCAGTACTTC.

The chain carries TRBV6-2 or TRBV6-3 and TRBJ1-1; no firm D call. The germline V gene has CDR1 MNHEY and CDR2 SVGEGT. V was shortened by 5 bases and J by 1 base, with 8 bases between the two germline ends. CDR3 size: 13 residues. The CDR3 protein is CASSRHPNTEAFF. The CDR3 DNA follows: TGTGCCAGCAGTAGGCACCCGAACACTGAAGCTTTCTTT.

The gene calls are TRBV6-1 and TRBJ2-1; D is uncertain. The CDR3 contains 14 residues. Trimming left V 2 bases short and J 5 bases short, with 10 bases between. Germline V lookup: CDR1 MNHNS, CDR2 SASEGT. Here the CDR3 reads CASSEPSQNNEQFF. The CDR3 DNA is TGTGCCAGCAGTGAACCTTCGCAGAACAATGAGCAGTTCTTC.

This clonotype was seen repeatedly, ten times or more. J is TRBJ2-1 and V is TRBV29-1, with a possible D match to TRBD2 (6 bases). The CDR3 has 15 residues. Trimming cost V 6 bases and J 9 bases, with 24 bases left between them. Per the germline V gene, CDR1 is SQVTM and CDR2 is ANQGSEA. The CDR3 sequence: CSVATLAAFRGEQFF. DNA of the CDR3: TGCAGCGTCGCTACCTTAGCGGCTTTCCGTGGTGAGCAGTTCTTC.

This chain connects TRBV5-6 to TRBJ1-2, with 10 bases matching TRBD1. CDR1 is SGHDT and CDR2 is YYEEEE in the germline V gene. This CDR3 is built from 15 residues. After removal of 4 bases from V and 4 bases from J, the junction contained 7 bases not matched to a gene. CDR3 bases: TGTGCCAGCAGCAGAGACAGGGGGCGACTCTATGGCTACACCTTC. It is translated as CASSRDRGRLYGYTF.

This clonotype was seen only a few times. The chain joins TRBV20-1 to TRBJ1-6; D not resolved. V lost 5 bases and J lost 11, with 13 bases in between. This CDR3 region has 12 residues. Looked up from germline, CDR1 is DFQATT and CDR2 is SNEGSKA (reference sequence). The CDR3: CSAQSARPPLHF. As DNA, the CDR3 is TGCAGTGCTCAAAGCGCGAGGCCACCCCTCCACTTT.

The V call is TRBV5-1, the J call TRBJ2-1, with 10 bases that match TRBD2. Germline lookup yields CDR1 SGHRS and CDR2 YFSETQ. The V gene end was trimmed by 7 bases and the J gene end by 6 bases; junction bases not matched to a gene: 13. The CDR3 covers 16 residues. The CDR3 loop is CASASDISGGINEQFF. The CDR3 DNA sequence: TGCGCCAGCGCCTCAGACATTAGCGGGGGGATCAATGAGCAGTTCTTC.

This clonotype was counted only a few times. V gene TRBV6-2 or TRBV6-3 combines with J gene TRBJ2-7, with 7 bases identical to TRBD1. The CDR3 covers 13 residues. The V gene's germline CDR1 is MNHEY and CDR2 SVGEGT. With 6 bases clipped from V and 7 bases from J, the junction kept 9 bases outside the gene matches. The CDR3 region is CASSQDRMREQYF. DNA for the CDR3: TGTGCCAGCAGCCAGGACAGGATGAGGGAGCAGTACTTC.

The rearrangement links TRBV6-2 or TRBV6-3 to TRBJ2-2, with unresolved D. Per the germline V gene, CDR1 is MNHEY and CDR2 is SVGEGT. V was pared by 8 bases and J by 8 bases, with 12 bases between. The CDR3 is 12 residues long. CDR3 region: CASPYLPGELFF. CDR3 DNA sequence: TGTGCCAGCCCCTATCTCCCGGGGGAGCTGTTTTTT.

The table lists this clonotype with a few counts. This CDR3 is CASSRDPAGNTEAFF. CDR3 in DNA: TGTGCCAGCAGCAGGGACCCGGCCGGGAACACTGAAGCTTTCTTT. The V and J genes are TRBV7-2 and TRBJ1-1; TRBD1 might be the D (5 bases). The CDR3 runs 15 residues. With 5 bases removed from V and 1 base from J, the gap between germline ends came to 14 bases. The germline CDR1 and CDR2 sequences are SGHTA and FQGNSA. The variable domain in full, with the rest retrieved from reference TRBV7-2 and TRBJ1-1, is GAGVSQSPSNKVTEKGKDVELRCDPISGHTALYWYRQSLGQGLEFLIYFQGNSAPDKSGLPSDRFSAERTGGSVSTLTIQRTQQEDSAVYLCASSRDPAGNTEAFFGQGTRLTVV.

The table lists this clonotype with a few counts. The chain recombines TRBV3-1 with TRBJ1-2; unclear D gene. This CDR3 has 12 residues. V was pared by 3 bases and J by 8 bases, with 10 bases between. Germline lookup yields CDR1 LGHDT and CDR2 YNNKEL (reference sequence). The CDR3 loop is CASSQSAVGYTF. The DNA of the CDR3 is TGTGCCAGCAGCCAGTCGGCAGTCGGCTACACCTTC.

The chain employs TRBV20-1 and TRBJ2-1; 16 bases match TRBD2. Germline CDR1 and CDR2: DFQATT and SNEGSKA (reference sequence). The CDR3 has 19 residues. V trimming: 6 bases; J trimming: 2 bases; junction bases outside the gene matches: 13. The CDR3, as DNA: TGCAGTGCAAATAATCCGGGACTAGCGGGAGGGCCGACCTACAATGAGCAGTTCTTC. This sequence encodes CSANNPGLAGGPTYNEQFF.

This clonotype was seen a handful of times. The chain carries TRBV19 and TRBJ1-5; D uncertain. The germline CDR1 and CDR2 sequences are LNHDA and SQIVND (reference sequence). Trimming took 6 bases from V and 6 from J, leaving 12 bases between them. This CDR3 contains 13 residues. This chain's CDR3 is CASRAGLGQPQHF. The CDR3 nucleotides are TGTGCCAGTAGAGCGGGCCTCGGTCAGCCCCAGCATTTT.

This chain connects TRBV3-1 to TRBJ2-5; D possibly corresponds to TRBD2 (6 bases). CDR1 and CDR2 from the germline V gene are LGHDT and YNNKEL (reference sequence). CDR3 length: 13 amino acids. V was clipped by 7 bases and J by 6 bases, with 15 bases between them. CDR3: CASTLGRKQTQYF. DNA for the CDR3: TGTGCCAGCACCCTGGGGAGGAAGCAGACCCAGTACTTC.

This chain connects TRBV20-1 to TRBJ2-7; no clear D gene. The V end lost 3 bases, the J end lost 3 bases, and 12 bases lay between the germline ends. In germline, CDR1 is DFQATT, CDR2 SNEGSKA (reference sequence). This CDR3 contains 13 residues. The DNA of the CDR3 is TGCAGTGCTAGTCGTCAGGATATCTACGAGCAGTACTTC. It encodes CSASRQDIYEQYF.